This TCR beta chain was recovered during a study of CD8 T cells in ankylosing spondylitis. Study-level points and caveats: Clones linked to disease were reported to show significant enrichment in matched ankylosing spondylitis synovial fluid. In ankylosing spondylitis blood, a motif of eight highly homologous TCR beta variants appeared characteristic.

This CDR3 has 12 residues. Trimming shortened V by 4 bases and J by 9 bases, and 11 bases separated the two germline ends. The germline gives CDR1 LNHNV, CDR2 YYDKDF (reference sequence). Quantitative barcoded 5'-RACE was used to prepare TCR beta libraries. TCRdb re-called the 5' RACE reads through MiXCR, storing one row per CDR3 protein. The sample shows under 950,000 distinct CDR3 sequences, under 20% of them seen only once. Details on this clonotype: Its target is unknown.

The receptor was derived from a male donor with ankylosing spondylitis. The V gene is TRBV15, the J gene TRBJ2-3, with D uncertain. Sequencing was performed on blood, either unsorted or a sorted T cell fraction (not recorded which). This chain's CDR3 is CATSTPAGTQYF. For the CDR3, the DNA is TGTGCCACCAGCACTCCCGCCGGCACGCAGTATTTT.